This TCR beta chain was obtained from a study of CD8+ T cells in alopecia areata. About the study: By percentage of affected scalp area, the severity of treated patients was scored.

TCR sequencing used cDNA made by reverse transcription of extracted RNA. Assay used: immunoSEQ multiplex PCR; TCRdb lists only in-frame clones, some missing. The table shows under 200,000 clones, with less than 70% occurring only once. The treatment is: oral pan-JAK inhibitor, 5-10 mg twice daily. The sequencing used CD4+ T cells sorted from blood, collected at week 4, from a patient treated with tofacitinib. The source of this sequence is a human donor with alopecia areata.

The CDR3 sequence is CASRADSHTDTQYF. DNA for the CDR3: TGTGCCAGCAGAGCAGATTCCCACACAGATACGCAGTATTTT. The V and J genes are TRBV2 and TRBJ2-3; the D is unclear. V was pared by 6 bases and J by 2 bases, with 12 bases between. Germline CDR1 reads SNHLY; CDR2 reads FYNNEI. The CDR3 totals 14 residues.